The 29 T cell receptor beta chains reported below all come from one sample, sequenced in a study of T-cell memory formation after mild COVID-19. Using its own MiXCR run on the 5' RACE reads, TCRdb lists one record per CDR3 protein. There are fewer than 250,000 distinct CDR3 sequences in the sample; roughly 30% occur only once, and about an eighth lies in the top ten. Specimen: PBMCs or a T cell subset sorted from them (not recorded which). Every receptor here comes from an adult woman who had mild COVID-19 (a few samples of this study predate the infection). Cell type and time point are not known.

Only a few counts were recorded for this clonotype. Germline is not matched at one junction end, which may reflect a read error. The CDR3: CAIRVGGGNSPLHF. The CDR3, as DNA: TGTGCGATCAGAGTCGGGGGCGGCAATTCACCCCTCCACTTT. The rearrangement joins TRBV10-3 to TRBJ1-6; maybe TRBD1 (6 bases). The CDR3 spans 14 residues. CDR1 is ENHRY, CDR2 SYGVKD, per germline.

The CDR3 loop reads CASSEGTSGRGTTQYF. CDR3 nucleotide sequence: TGTGCCAGCAGTGAAGGGACTAGCGGGAGAGGGACCACCCAGTACTTC. The chain couples TRBV2 to TRBJ2-5; 13 nucleotides agree with TRBD2. V trimming: 1 base; J trimming: 8 bases; junction bases outside the gene matches: 7. Per the germline V gene, CDR1 is SNHLY and CDR2 is FYNNEI. The CDR3 length is 16 residues.

This chain uses TRBV29-1 with TRBJ2-1; possibly TRBD1 for D (5 bases). Germline CDR1 is SQVTM and CDR2 is ANQGSEA. Trimming cost V 4 bases and J 5 bases, with 18 bases left between them. The CDR3 contains 15 residues. The CDR3 spells CSVATWGTRDNEQFF. The DNA for the CDR3 is TGCAGCGTTGCGACGTGGGGCACCAGGGACAATGAGCAGTTCTTC.

The gene calls are TRBV12-3 or TRBV12-4 and TRBJ2-7; D uncertain. CDR3 length equals 12 residues. V was pared by 5 bases and J by 7 bases, with 12 bases between. Written as DNA, the CDR3 is TGTGCCAGCAGTATCGGATCTAGGGAGCAGTACTTC. This gives the protein CASSIGSREQYF.

This chain uses TRBV19 with TRBJ1-5, with D possibly matching TRBD1 (5 bases). This CDR3 has 15 amino acids. The germline CDR1 and CDR2 sequences are LNHDA and SQIVND (reference sequence). V shed 5 bases and J shed 1 base, with 12 bases lying between them. CDR3 DNA sequence: TGTGCCAGTAGTCTCCAGGGTCAGAGCAATCAGCCCCAGCATTTT. It translates to CASSLQGQSNQPQHF.

The V gene is TRBV18, the J gene TRBJ2-3, with D perhaps assigned TRBD1 or TRBD2 (5 bases each). The CDR3 loop spans 15 amino acids. Germline CDR1 and CDR2: KGHSH and LQKENI. With 6 bases removed from V and 2 bases from J, the gap between germline ends came to 15 bases. In DNA, the CDR3 is TGTGCCAGCTCTACCAATGTGGGGACCACAGATACGCAGTATTTT. It yields the protein CASSTNVGTTDTQYF.

This clonotype occurred once. This sequence joins TRBV7-9 and TRBJ1-3, with D possibly being TRBD1 (6 bases). V dropped 3 bases and J dropped 0 bases, with 9 bases sitting between them. Germline CDR1 reads SEHNR; CDR2 reads FQNEAQ (reference sequence). The CDR3 is made up of 15 amino acids. In nucleotides, the CDR3 is TGTGCCAGCAGCTTGGGGGCCAGCTCTGGAAACACCATATATTTT. This sequence encodes CASSLGASSGNTIYF.

CDR3 sequence reads: CASSGRTGLYEQYF. The CDR3, as DNA: TGTGCCAGCAGTGGAAGGACAGGGCTCTACGAGCAGTACTTC. The genes are TRBV2 and TRBJ2-7, with 8 bases identical to TRBD1. The CDR3 sequence is 14 residues long. CDR1 SNHLY and CDR2 FYNNEI come from the germline V gene. V shed 4 bases and J 3 bases; nucleotides not matched to a gene: 5.

Only a few counts were recorded for this clonotype. The rearrangement links TRBV18 to TRBJ1-2, with a possible D match to TRBD1 (5 bases). V was shortened by 2 bases and J by 4 bases, with 8 bases between the two germline ends. The germline V gene has CDR1 KGHSH and CDR2 LQKENI. The CDR3 has 13 amino acids. The CDR3 region has the DNA TGTGCCAGCTCACCAGGGGCGAGCTATGGCTACACCTTC. It yields the protein CASSPGASYGYTF.

This sequence joins TRBV7-2 and TRBJ1-2, with 7 bases matching TRBD1. With 10 bases clipped from V and 3 bases from J, the junction kept 8 bases outside the gene matches. CDR1 is SGHTA, CDR2 FQGNSA, per germline. The CDR3 is 13 residues long. The CDR3 here is CATQTGWDYGYTF. The CDR3 nucleotides are TGTGCCACCCAGACAGGGTGGGACTATGGCTACACCTTC.

The V and J genes are TRBV12-3 or TRBV12-4 and TRBJ2-1, with TRBD1 matching 9 bases. Losses at the gene ends were 3 bases for V and 8 bases for J; bases not matched to a gene: 8. The CDR3 is 15 residues long. The CDR3 sequence: CASSFGRTGAYEQFF. CDR3 sequence (DNA): TGTGCCAGCAGTTTTGGTAGGACAGGGGCATATGAGCAGTTCTTC.

This clonotype was counted only a few times. The chain has TRBV6-5 and TRBJ1-3; D is ambiguous. This CDR3 spans 12 amino acids. Germline CDR1 is MNHEY and CDR2 is SVGAGI. V lost 10 bases to trimming and J lost 5 bases, with 12 bases between them. The CDR3 sequence: CATRTARNTIYF. As DNA, the CDR3 is TGTGCCACAAGGACCGCCCGAAACACCATATATTTT.

This chain connects TRBV3-1 to TRBJ2-1, with TRBD2 matching over 8 bases. J gave up 7 bases and V 2 bases, and 7 bases lay outside the gene matches. The CDR3 has 15 residues. CDR1 is LGHDT and CDR2 is YNNKEL in the germline V gene (reference sequence). CDR3 nucleotides: TGTGCCAGCAGCCAAAAAGGGGCGGGAGGAAATGAGCAGTTCTTC. This sequence encodes CASSQKGAGGNEQFF.

Only a few counts were recorded for this clonotype. The chain joins TRBV12-3 or TRBV12-4 to TRBJ2-7; 7 bases are shared with TRBD2. The CDR3 length is 13 residues. V trimming: 5 bases; J trimming: 3 bases; junction bases outside the gene matches: 4. Written as DNA, the CDR3 is TGTGCCAGCAGTCGTCTAGCGGACTACGAGCAGTACTTC. Translation gives CASSRLADYEQYF.

The V gene is TRBV3-1, the J gene TRBJ1-1, with a tentative D call TRBD1 (6 bases). Trimming left V 4 bases short and J 4 bases short, with 13 bases between. This CDR3 has 14 amino acids. Germline assignment: CDR1 LGHDT and CDR2 YNNKEL (reference sequence). CDR3 DNA sequence: TGTGCCAGCAGCCGGAGGGGGGTGGGCACTGAAGCTTTCTTT. It specifies CASSRRGVGTEAFF.

This chain links TRBV7-9 with TRBJ1-5; 7 bases agree with TRBD1. The CDR3 has 15 amino acids. Germline CDR1 is SEHNR and CDR2 is FQNEAQ (reference sequence). Trimming cost V 3 bases and J 3 bases; bases outside gene matches: 5. CDR3 region: CASSLGGTANQPQHF. In DNA, the CDR3 is TGTGCCAGCAGCTTGGGGGGGACAGCCAATCAGCCCCAGCATTTT. The full variable domain, with the rest looked up from reference TRBV7-9 and TRBJ1-5, is DTGVSQNPRHKITKRGQNVTFRCDPISEHNRLYWYRQTLGQGPEFLTYFQNEAQLEKSRLLSDRFSAERPKGSFSTLEIQRTEQGDSAMYLCASSLGGTANQPQHFGDGTRLSIL.

This rearrangement joins TRBV5-1 to TRBJ2-7; D gene unclear. Looked up from germline, CDR1 is SGHRS and CDR2 is YFSETQ. The CDR3 totals 12 residues. The V end was cut by 2 bases, the J end by 6 bases, with 9 bases between. CDR3 bases: TGCGCCAGCAGCTTTCCGGGTGCCGAGCAGTACTTC. It is translated as CASSFPGAEQYF.

This chain uses TRBV5-1 with TRBJ1-1, with D hard to call. V lost 4 bases and J lost 1, with 14 bases in between. The CDR3 sequence is 15 residues long. Germline loops: CDR1 SGHRS, CDR2 YFSETQ. CDR3 in DNA: TGCGCCAGCAGCCCGAGCATGTACAGGAACACTGAAGCTTTCTTT. Its protein product is CASSPSMYRNTEAFF.

V and J are TRBV30 and TRBJ1-2, with 9 bases aligning to TRBD1. The V gene end was trimmed by 4 bases and the J gene end by 2 bases; junction bases not matched to a gene: 8. Per the germline V gene, CDR1 is GTSNPN and CDR2 is SVGIG (reference sequence). The CDR3 has 15 residues. CDR3 sequence (DNA): TGTGCCTGGAAAGAAACAGGGGGCTGGAACTATGGCTACACCTTC. This encodes CAWKETGGWNYGYTF.

In its sample, this clonotype was seen a few times. V is TRBV4-3 and J is TRBJ2-3; the match to TRBD2 covers 8 bases. With 1 base clipped from V and 3 bases from J, the junction kept 6 bases outside the gene matches. The CDR3 runs 16 residues. From germline, CDR1 is LGHNA and CDR2 YSLEER. In DNA form, the CDR3 reads TGCGCCAGCAGCCAAGCTCAGCGGGAGAGGACAGATACGCAGTATTTT. Translation gives CASSQAQRERTDTQYF.

There are a few counts of this clonotype. This chain uses TRBV20-1 with TRBJ2-7, with D possibly being TRBD2 (7 bases). Between the trimmed V and J ends, which lost 6 bases and 4 bases, there was a span of 22 bases. The CDR3 extends over 15 amino acids. Germline CDR1 reads DFQATT; CDR2 reads SNEGSKA (reference sequence). CDR3 loop: CSAEGGGMSAYEQYF. The CDR3 DNA reads TGCAGTGCCGAAGGGGGAGGGATGTCGGCTTACGAGCAGTACTTC.

This clonotype was observed a few times. This chain links TRBV5-6 with TRBJ2-7; D remains ambiguous. CDR1 SGHDT and CDR2 YYEEEE come from the germline V gene. Trimming stripped 3 bases from V and 4 bases from J, with 11 bases between. The CDR3 is 13 residues long. This CDR3 is CASSSSWPYEQYF. The CDR3 coding sequence is TGTGCCAGCAGCTCGTCATGGCCTTACGAGCAGTACTTC.

The chain employs TRBV7-9 and TRBJ2-3; 14 bases fit TRBD2. Per germline, CDR1 SEHNR and CDR2 FQNEAQ (reference sequence). This CDR3 contains 17 residues. Germline trimming cut 5 bases from V and 5 bases from J; bases unmatched to any gene: 9. The CDR3 is CASSREGLAGVVDTQYF. CDR3 nucleotide sequence: TGTGCCAGCAGCCGGGAGGGACTAGCGGGAGTAGTAGATACGCAGTATTTT.

V usage is TRBV6-5 and J usage is TRBJ2-5, with a possible D match to TRBD2 (5 bases). Trimming cost V 2 bases and J 4 bases, with 8 bases left between them. Per germline, CDR1 MNHEY and CDR2 SVGAGI. This CDR3 spans 13 amino acids. The CDR3 DNA follows: TGTGCCAGCAGTTACGGCGCGGGAGAGACCCAGTACTTC. Its translation is CASSYGAGETQYF.

This clonotype was observed a single time. V and J are TRBV12-3 or TRBV12-4 and TRBJ1-2; TRBD1 agrees at 11 bases. The V segment lost 5 bases and the J segment 3 bases; nucleotides outside the gene matches: 5. This CDR3 contains 15 residues. The CDR3 reads CASSAGQGADYGYTF. The CDR3 bases are TGTGCCAGCAGTGCAGGACAGGGGGCGGACTATGGCTACACCTTC.

This clonotype was detected only a few times. The J gene is TRBJ2-5, the V gene TRBV6-4; D is perhaps TRBD2 (7 bases). Trimming stripped 3 bases from V and 5 bases from J, with 16 bases between. CDR3 length: 15 residues. The V gene's germline CDR1 is MRHNA and CDR2 SNTAGT. The CDR3 DNA sequence: TGTGCCAGCAGTGATGAGGGGGGGGCGGGGGAGACCCAGTACTTC. It translates to CASSDEGGAGETQYF.

This clonotype was counted between two and nine times. The chain has TRBV3-1 and TRBJ2-1; a possible D gene is TRBD2 (6 bases). Trimming pared 0 bases from V and 2 bases from J, leaving 11 bases between. The CDR3 spans 16 residues. CDR1 is LGHDT and CDR2 is YNNKEL in the germline V gene (reference sequence). CDR3 coding DNA: TGTGCCAGCAGCCAAGAGGCGGGATGGGCCTACAATGAGCAGTTCTTC. Protein sequence: CASSQEAGWAYNEQFF.

The chain combines TRBV27 with TRBJ2-1; the match to TRBD2 covers 7 bases. This CDR3 has 18 residues. V lost 1 base and J lost 0; bases outside the gene matches: 9. From germline, CDR1 is MNHEY and CDR2 SMNVEV (reference sequence). In nucleotides, the CDR3 is TGTGCCAGCAGTTTATTTCCCGTCCTAGCGGTCTCCTACAATGAGCAGTTCTTC. As protein: CASSLFPVLAVSYNEQFF.

This clonotype was picked up a small number of times. The chain is built from TRBV6-2 or TRBV6-3 and TRBJ1-1; 8 bases line up with TRBD1. Germline V gives CDR1 MNHEY, CDR2 SVGEGT. This CDR3 is built from 13 residues. Trimming took 7 bases from V and 5 from J; bases not matched to a gene: 6. For the CDR3, the DNA is TGTGCCAGCATGCAGGGGGCCGGGACTGAAGCTTTCTTT. Translating it yields CASMQGAGTEAFF.